One and the same sample provided the 17 T cell receptor beta chains below, sequenced in a study of T-cell reconstitution after alpha-beta-depleted transplantation in children. The TCRbeta library was prepared with unique molecular identifiers. In TCRdb, the PCR reads were re-called with MiXCR into one record per CDR3 protein. The sample has hundreds of thousands of distinct CDR3 sequences; about an eighth are singletons. The sample in question was PBMCs, obtained from the stem cell graft. The receptor set was obtained from a human donor who donated a stem cell graft to a child with Fanconi anemia.

This clonotype has more than one count but fewer than ten. The chain couples TRBV9 to TRBJ1-1; 10 bases agree with TRBD1. The CDR3 runs 15 residues. V lost 3 bases, J lost 1 base, and 3 bases stayed unmatched. CDR1 and CDR2 from the germline V gene are SGDLS and YYNGEE. The CDR3, as DNA: TGTGCCAGCAGCGCGACAGGGGGCCCGAACACTGAAGCTTTCTTT. Encoded protein: CASSATGGPNTEAFF.

This clonotype was observed at least ten times. This chain joins TRBV7-2 and TRBJ1-1, with D possibly TRBD1 on 6 matching bases. The CDR3 has 12 residues. V was shortened by 4 bases and J by 8 bases, with 11 bases between the two germline ends. Germline V gene sequence: CDR1 SGHTA, CDR2 FQGNSA. The CDR3 region is CASSWGGQEAFF. DNA of the CDR3: TGTGCCAGCAGCTGGGGAGGACAGGAAGCTTTCTTT.

This clonotype turned up a few times. The chain is built from TRBV9 and TRBJ1-3; tentatively, D is TRBD1 (5 bases). CDR3 size: 16 residues. V lost 1 base and J lost 2, with 13 bases in between. The germline gives CDR1 SGDLS, CDR2 YYNGEE. The CDR3, as DNA: TGTGCCAGCAGCGTACTGGGACTGGCAGCTGGAAACACCATATATTTT. This encodes CASSVLGLAAGNTIYF.

A remark on this clonotype: This sequence may be a read error, since a much larger clone differs from it by one base. J is TRBJ2-7 and V is TRBV5-1; 7 bases align to TRBD1. V shed 0 bases and J 0 bases; nucleotides not matched to a gene: 0. The V gene's germline CDR1 is SGHRS and CDR2 YFSETQ. The CDR3 has 14 amino acids. This CDR3 reads CASSLDRGSYEQYF. DNA for the CDR3: TGCGCCAGCAGCTTGGACAGGGGCTCCTACGAGCAGTACTTC.

V gene TRBV12-3 or TRBV12-4 combines with J gene TRBJ2-5, with D perhaps matching TRBD2 (5 bases). There are 13 residues in the CDR3. V lost 5 bases, J lost 5 bases, and 12 bases lay in between. The CDR3 DNA is TGTGCCAGCAGTGGTATTGGCGGGGAGACCCAGTACTTC. Protein sequence: CASSGIGGETQYF.

This clonotype occurred a few times. CDR3: CASSFQSRTGGDTEAFF. CDR3 nucleotides: TGTGCCAGCAGCTTCCAATCCCGAACAGGGGGGGATACTGAAGCTTTCTTT. This chain joins TRBV13 and TRBJ1-1; TRBD1 matches at 8 bases. The J segment lost 5 bases and the V segment lost 3 bases, leaving 14 bases of the junction unmatched. Germline CDR1 reads PRHDT; CDR2 reads FYEKMQ (reference sequence). The CDR3 is 17 residues long.

The sample holds many counts of this clonotype. This rearrangement joins TRBV5-1 to TRBJ1-4; 8 positions match TRBD1. V lost 7 bases to trimming and J lost 7 bases; unmatched junction nucleotides: 12. Germline-derived CDR1 and CDR2 are SGHRS and YFSETQ. This CDR3 is 15 amino acids long. CDR3 bases: TGCGCCAGCGGCGCGCAGGGGGCGGTTGGTGAAAAACTGTTTTTT. It codes for CASGAQGAVGEKLFF.

This chain joins TRBV12-3 or TRBV12-4 and TRBJ2-5; the D is unclear. V gave up 5 bases and J gave up 2 bases, with 9 bases separating them. The length of the CDR3 is 13 residues. This chain's CDR3 is CASSDQVQETQYF. CDR3 nucleotides: TGTGCCAGCAGTGACCAGGTTCAAGAGACCCAGTACTTC.

This clonotype occurred many times. The chain couples TRBV5-1 to TRBJ2-6; D is ambiguous. The germline V and J ends were trimmed by 5 bases and 0 bases, with 6 bases remaining between them. CDR3 length: 14 amino acids. Germline loops: CDR1 SGHRS, CDR2 YFSETQ. CDR3 in amino acids: CASRLNSGANVLTF. DNA of the CDR3: TGCGCCAGCAGGCTAAACTCTGGGGCCAACGTCCTGACTTTC. The whole variable domain, filled in from reference TRBV5-1 and TRBJ2-6, reads KAGVTQTPRYLIKTRGQQVTLSCSPISGHRSVSWYQQTPGQGLQFLFEYFSETQRNKGNFPGRFSGRQFSNSRSEMNVSTLELGDSALYLCASRLNSGANVLTFGAGSRLTVL.

As concerns this clonotype: The conserved phenylalanine or tryptophan normally closing the CDR3 is absent here, so this likely arose from a read error. This sequence joins TRBV10-3 and TRBJ1-3, with D uncertain. The germline gives CDR1 ENHRY, CDR2 SYGVKD. Trimming removed 2 bases at V and 1 base at J, with 6 bases between. This CDR3 contains 14 residues. CDR3 protein: CAISEAGSGNTIYL. In DNA, the CDR3 is TGTGCCATCAGTGAGGCAGGTTCTGGAAACACCATATATTTA.

The V call is TRBV6-5, the J call TRBJ1-4; D ambiguous. V lost 7 bases and J lost 8, with 20 bases in between. The CDR3 extends over 15 amino acids. Germline CDR1 and CDR2: MNHEY and SVGAGI. The CDR3 sequence is CASTSLIGSREKLFF. The CDR3 nucleotides are TGTGCCAGCACTTCTTTAATCGGGTCTCGAGAAAAACTGTTTTTT.

The chain combines TRBV29-1 with TRBJ1-4, with D hard to call. The V gene lost 5 bases and the J gene lost 3 bases, with 7 bases spanning the gap. The CDR3 totals 12 residues. Per germline, CDR1 SQVTM and CDR2 ANQGSEA. CDR3 in DNA: TGCAGCGTTACGTGGGCTAATGAAAAACTGTTTTTT. Encoded protein: CSVTWANEKLFF. Filled out from reference TRBV29-1 and TRBJ1-4, the complete variable domain reads SAVISQKPSRDICQRGTSLTIQCQVDSQVTMMFWYRQQPGQSLTLIATANQGSEATYESGFVIDKFPISRPNLTFSTLTVSNMSPEDSSIYLCSVTWANEKLFFGSGTQLSVL.

The V and J genes are TRBV12-3 or TRBV12-4 and TRBJ2-3; D might be TRBD2 (5 bases). The CDR3 consists of 15 residues. The germline V and J ends were trimmed by 7 bases and 2 bases, with 16 bases remaining between them. This CDR3 reads CASTQGLLTTDTQYF. The CDR3 bases are TGTGCCAGCACCCAAGGACTCCTAACCACAGATACGCAGTATTTT.

This clonotype has more than one count but fewer than ten. The J gene is TRBJ2-2, the V gene TRBV15, with 9 bases aligning to TRBD1. V trimming: 0 bases; J trimming: 4 bases; junction bases outside the gene matches: 6. The CDR3 extends over 17 amino acids. Germline CDR1 LNHNV, CDR2 YYDKDF (reference sequence). CDR3 DNA: TGTGCCACCAGCAGAGATCGTGGGACAGGGTTCACCGGGGAGCTGTTTTTT. Amino acids: CATSRDRGTGFTGELFF.

This clonotype was seen a few times. The chain has TRBV12-3 or TRBV12-4 and TRBJ1-5; D is unresolved. The CDR3 has 12 amino acids. The V end was cut by 7 bases, the J end by 4 bases, with 8 bases between. As DNA, the CDR3 is TGTGCCAGCAAAAGGCGGAATCAGCCCCAGCATTTT. Residues: CASKRRNQPQHF.

This chain uses TRBV29-1 with TRBJ2-1; 9 bases are a match to TRBD1. Germline lookup yields CDR1 SQVTM and CDR2 ANQGSEA. V lost 5 bases and J lost 5; bases outside the gene matches: 10. The CDR3 spans 15 residues. The CDR3 protein is CSVSRWTGDDNEQFF. The CDR3 DNA sequence: TGCAGCGTTTCGAGATGGACAGGGGATGACAATGAGCAGTTCTTC.

The chain joins TRBV9 to TRBJ2-5; tentatively, D is TRBD1 or TRBD2 (5 bases each). The CDR3 has 14 amino acids. V lost 3 bases to trimming and J lost 1 base, with 10 bases between them. Germline CDR1 and CDR2: SGDLS and YYNGEE. The CDR3 region is CASSGGTAQETQYF. For the CDR3, the DNA is TGTGCCAGCAGCGGAGGGACCGCCCAAGAGACCCAGTACTTC.